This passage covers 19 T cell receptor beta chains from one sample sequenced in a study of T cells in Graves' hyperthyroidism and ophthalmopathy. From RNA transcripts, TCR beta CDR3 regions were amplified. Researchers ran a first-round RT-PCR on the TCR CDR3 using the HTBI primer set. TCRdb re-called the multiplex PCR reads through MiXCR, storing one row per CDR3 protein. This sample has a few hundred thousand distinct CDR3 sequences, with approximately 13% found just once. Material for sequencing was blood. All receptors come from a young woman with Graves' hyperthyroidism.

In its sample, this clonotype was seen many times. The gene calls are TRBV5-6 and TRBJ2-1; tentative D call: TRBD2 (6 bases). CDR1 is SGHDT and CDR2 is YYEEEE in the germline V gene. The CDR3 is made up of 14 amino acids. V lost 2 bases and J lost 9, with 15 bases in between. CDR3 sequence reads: CASSFLASTLEQFF. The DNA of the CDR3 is TGTGCCAGCAGCTTCCTAGCGTCAACGCTTGAGCAGTTCTTC.

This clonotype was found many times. CDR3 amino acids: CASSLGTGVAETQYF. CDR3 sequence (DNA): TGTGCCAGCAGTTTAGGGACAGGGGTGGCGGAGACCCAGTACTTC. The chain links TRBV28 to TRBJ2-5; 10 bases agree with TRBD1. Germline V gene lookup returns CDR1 MDHEN and CDR2 SYDVKM. The trim removed 2 bases at V and 5 bases at J, leaving 5 bases unmatched. There are 15 residues in the CDR3.

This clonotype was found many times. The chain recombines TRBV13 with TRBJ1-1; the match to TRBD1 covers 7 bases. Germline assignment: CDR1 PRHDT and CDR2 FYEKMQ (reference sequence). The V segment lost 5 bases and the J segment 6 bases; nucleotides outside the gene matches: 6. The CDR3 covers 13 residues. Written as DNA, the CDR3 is TGTGCCAGCAGCGAAAGACAGGGACCTGAAGCTTTCTTT. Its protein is CASSERQGPEAFF.

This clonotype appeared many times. The CDR3 coding sequence is TGTGCCAGCAGGGCAGACACTGAAGCTTTCTTT. It codes for CASRADTEAFF. The V and J genes are TRBV4-2 and TRBJ1-1; D unclear. CDR3 length: 11 amino acids. Trimming removed 6 bases from V and 3 bases from J, with 5 bases in between. The germline gives CDR1 LGHNA, CDR2 YNFKEQ.

CDR3 nucleotides: TGTGCCAGCACCCAAGACAATCGGGAAAAACTGTTTTTT. Amino acid sequence: CASTQDNREKLFF. The V and J genes are TRBV7-9 and TRBJ1-4; unclear D gene. The CDR3 runs to 13 residues. From germline, CDR1 is SEHNR and CDR2 FQNEAQ (reference sequence). V shed 7 bases and J shed 8 bases, with 14 bases lying between them. Full variable domain (outside the CDR3, taken from reference TRBV7-9 and TRBJ1-4): DTGVSQNPRHKITKRGQNVTFRCDPISEHNRLYWYRQTLGQGPEFLTYFQNEAQLEKSRLLSDRFSAERPKGSFSTLEIQRTEQGDSAMYLCASTQDNREKLFFGSGTQLSVL.

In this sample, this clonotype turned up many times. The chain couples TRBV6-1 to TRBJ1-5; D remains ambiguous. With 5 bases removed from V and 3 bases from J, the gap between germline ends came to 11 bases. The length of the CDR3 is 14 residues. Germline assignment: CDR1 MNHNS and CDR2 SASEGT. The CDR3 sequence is CASSYLQLNQPQHF. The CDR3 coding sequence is TGTGCCAGCAGTTATTTGCAGCTCAATCAGCCCCAGCATTTT.

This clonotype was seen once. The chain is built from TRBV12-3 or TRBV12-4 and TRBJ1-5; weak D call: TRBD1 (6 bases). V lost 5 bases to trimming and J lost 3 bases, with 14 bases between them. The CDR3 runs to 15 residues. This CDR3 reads CASSARGGFNQPQHF. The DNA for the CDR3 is TGTGCCAGCAGTGCTCGAGGGGGGTTCAATCAGCCCCAGCATTTT.

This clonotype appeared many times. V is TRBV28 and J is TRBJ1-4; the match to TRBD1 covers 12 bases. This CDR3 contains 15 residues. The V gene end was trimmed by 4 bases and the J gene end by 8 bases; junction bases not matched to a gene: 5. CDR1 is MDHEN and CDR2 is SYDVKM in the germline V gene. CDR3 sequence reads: CASSSRDRGQEKLFF. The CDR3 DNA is TGTGCCAGCAGTTCCCGGGACAGGGGGCAAGAAAAACTGTTTTTT.

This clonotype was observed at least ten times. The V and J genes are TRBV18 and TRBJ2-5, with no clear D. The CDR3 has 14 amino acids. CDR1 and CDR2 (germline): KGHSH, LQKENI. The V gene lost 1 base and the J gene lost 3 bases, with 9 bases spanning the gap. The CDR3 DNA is TGTGCCAGCTCACCACAAAAGATTGAAGAGACCCAGTACTTC. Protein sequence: CASSPQKIEETQYF.

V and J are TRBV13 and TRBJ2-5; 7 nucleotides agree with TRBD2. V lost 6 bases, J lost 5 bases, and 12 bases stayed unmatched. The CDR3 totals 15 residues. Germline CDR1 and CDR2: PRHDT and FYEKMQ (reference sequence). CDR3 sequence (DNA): TGTGCCAGCAGTACACAGCGGGGCACCGTCGAGACCCAGTACTTC. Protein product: CASSTQRGTVETQYF.

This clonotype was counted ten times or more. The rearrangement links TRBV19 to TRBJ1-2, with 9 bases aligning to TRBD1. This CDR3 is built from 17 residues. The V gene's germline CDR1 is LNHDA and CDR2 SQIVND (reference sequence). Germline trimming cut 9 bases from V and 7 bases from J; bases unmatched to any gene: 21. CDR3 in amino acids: CASVQTGTGTSSIGYTF. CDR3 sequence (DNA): TGTGCCAGCGTCCAAACCGGGACAGGGACTTCATCTATTGGCTACACCTTC. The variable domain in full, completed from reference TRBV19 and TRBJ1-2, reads DGGITQSPKYLFRKEGQNVTLSCEQNLNHDAMYWYRQDPGQGLRLIYYSQIVNDFQKGDIAEGYSVSREKKESFPLTVTSAQKNPTAFYLCASVQTGTGTSSIGYTFGSGTRLTVV.

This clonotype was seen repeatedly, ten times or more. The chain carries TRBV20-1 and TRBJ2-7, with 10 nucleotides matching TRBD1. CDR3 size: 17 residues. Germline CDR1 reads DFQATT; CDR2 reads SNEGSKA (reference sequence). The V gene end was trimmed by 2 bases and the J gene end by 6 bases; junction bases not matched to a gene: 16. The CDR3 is CSARSPGQGTSTSEQYF. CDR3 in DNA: TGCAGTGCTAGATCGCCGGGACAGGGGACTTCGACTTCCGAGCAGTACTTC.

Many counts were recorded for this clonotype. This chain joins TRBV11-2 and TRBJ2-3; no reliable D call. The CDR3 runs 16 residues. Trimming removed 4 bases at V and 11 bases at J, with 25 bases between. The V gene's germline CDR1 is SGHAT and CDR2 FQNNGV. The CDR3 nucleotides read TGTGCCAGCAGCTCGCTGGACGGATGGGGTAGGGTGAAGCAGTATTTT. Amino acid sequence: CASSSLDGWGRVKQYF.

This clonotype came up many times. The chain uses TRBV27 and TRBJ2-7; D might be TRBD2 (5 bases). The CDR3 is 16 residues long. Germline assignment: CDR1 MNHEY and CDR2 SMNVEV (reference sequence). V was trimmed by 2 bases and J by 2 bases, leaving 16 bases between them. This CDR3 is CASSLGEAATPYEQYF. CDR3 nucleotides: TGTGCCAGCAGTTTAGGGGAAGCGGCCACCCCCTACGAGCAGTACTTC.

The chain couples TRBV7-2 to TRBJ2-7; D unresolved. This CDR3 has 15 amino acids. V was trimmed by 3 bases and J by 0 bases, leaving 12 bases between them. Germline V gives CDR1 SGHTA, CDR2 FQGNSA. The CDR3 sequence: CASSFFYSSSYEQYF. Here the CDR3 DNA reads TGTGCCAGCAGCTTTTTCTATTCTAGCTCCTACGAGCAGTACTTC.

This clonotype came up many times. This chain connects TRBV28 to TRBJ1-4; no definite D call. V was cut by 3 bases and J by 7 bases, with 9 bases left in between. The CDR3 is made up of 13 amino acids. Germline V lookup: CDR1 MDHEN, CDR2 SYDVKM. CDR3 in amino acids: CASSFSNSEKLFF. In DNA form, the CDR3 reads TGTGCCAGCAGTTTCTCAAATTCTGAAAAACTGTTTTTT.

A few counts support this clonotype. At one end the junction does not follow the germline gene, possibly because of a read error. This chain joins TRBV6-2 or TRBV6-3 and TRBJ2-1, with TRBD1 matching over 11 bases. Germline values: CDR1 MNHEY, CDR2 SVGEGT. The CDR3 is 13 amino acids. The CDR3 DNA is TGCGCCGCCCGGGGGACAGGGGGGAATGAGCAGTTCTTC. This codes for CAARGTGGNEQFF.

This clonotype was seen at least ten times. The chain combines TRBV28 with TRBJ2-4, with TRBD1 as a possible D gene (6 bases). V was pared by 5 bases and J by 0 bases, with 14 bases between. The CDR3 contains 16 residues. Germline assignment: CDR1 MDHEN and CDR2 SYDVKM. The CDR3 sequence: CASSETGSLAKNIQYF. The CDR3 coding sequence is TGTGCCAGCAGTGAGACAGGTTCACTAGCCAAAAACATTCAGTACTTC.

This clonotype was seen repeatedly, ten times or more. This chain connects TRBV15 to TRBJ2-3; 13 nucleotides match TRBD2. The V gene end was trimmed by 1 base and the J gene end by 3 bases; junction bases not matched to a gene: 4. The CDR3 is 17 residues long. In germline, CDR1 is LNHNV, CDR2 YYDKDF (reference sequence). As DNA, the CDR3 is TGTGCCACCAGCAGAGGCCTGACTAGCGGGGGGACAGATACGCAGTATTTT. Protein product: CATSRGLTSGGTDTQYF.